The 32 T cell receptor beta chains below all came from one sample that was sequenced in a study of early T cells in non-severe SARS-CoV-2 infection. Each CDR3 protein is one row after TCRdb ran MiXCR on the 5' RACE reads. The table includes more than 65,000 distinct CDR3 sequences, around 12% detected once. The sequencing input was whole blood. The receptors were sampled from an adult who was a healthcare worker with PCR-confirmed SARS-CoV-2 infection or an uninfected control (not recorded which).

There are a few counts of this clonotype. The gene calls are TRBV20-1 and TRBJ1-1; TRBD1 might be the D (6 bases). Germline V gene lookup returns CDR1 DFQATT and CDR2 SNEGSKA (reference sequence). V gave up 5 bases and J gave up 6 bases, with 10 bases separating them. The CDR3 has 11 amino acids. CDR3: CSAGHRAEAFF. The CDR3, as DNA: TGCAGTGCTGGACACAGGGCTGAAGCTTTCTTT.

This clonotype was observed at least ten times. V usage is TRBV6-5 and J usage is TRBJ2-1; D unresolved. Germline CDR1 and CDR2: MNHEY and SVGAGI. Trimming shortened V by 6 bases and J by 10 bases, and 16 bases separated the two germline ends. The length of the CDR3 is 13 residues. The CDR3 DNA follows: TGTGCCAGCAGCCAGGCCTCAGAAGGGGAGCAGTTCTTC. This translates into CASSQASEGEQFF.

In its sample, this clonotype was seen many times. The chain has TRBV9 and TRBJ1-5; tentative D call: TRBD1 (5 bases). Germline V CDR1 and CDR2: SGDLS, YYNGEE. The CDR3 runs to 16 residues. The V end was cut by 2 bases, the J end by 0 bases, with 12 bases between. Here the CDR3 reads CASSVSGRRSNQPQHF. The CDR3 bases are TGTGCCAGCAGCGTCTCAGGGAGACGTAGCAATCAGCCCCAGCATTTT.

This clonotype was detected ten times or more. The chain couples TRBV11-2 to TRBJ2-1, with D possibly TRBD2 on 6 matching bases. There are 18 residues in the CDR3. Germline CDR1 and CDR2: SGHAT and FQNNGV. V was pared by 0 bases and J by 0 bases, with 15 bases between. CDR3 coding DNA: TGTGCCAGCAGCTTAGAAGGACCAGCGGGCCACTCCTACAATGAGCAGTTCTTC. Amino acid sequence: CASSLEGPAGHSYNEQFF.

V usage is TRBV7-9 and J usage is TRBJ1-1; D unclear. This CDR3 spans 11 amino acids. Germline V gene lookup returns CDR1 SEHNR and CDR2 FQNEAQ (reference sequence). V lost 5 bases to trimming and J lost 8 bases, with 9 bases between them. The chain's CDR3 is CASSNSVEAFF. The DNA for the CDR3 is TGTGCCAGCAGCAACAGCGTAGAAGCTTTCTTT.

This clonotype has ten or more counts. The chain has TRBV10-3 and TRBJ2-7; weak D call: TRBD2 (6 bases). Trimming removed 3 bases from V and 4 bases from J, with 10 bases in between. Per the germline V gene, CDR1 is ENHRY and CDR2 is SYGVKD. CDR3 length equals 13 residues. The CDR3 sequence is CAISDHGSYEQYF. CDR3 sequence (DNA): TGTGCCATCAGTGATCACGGGAGTTACGAGCAGTACTTC.

The sample holds many counts of this clonotype. J is TRBJ2-1 and V is TRBV19; 8 nucleotides align to TRBD1. Germline CDR1 is LNHDA and CDR2 is SQIVND (reference sequence). The CDR3 extends over 14 amino acids. V shed 5 bases, J shed 3 bases, and the junction held 3 bases outside the gene matches. CDR3 nucleotide sequence: TGTGCCAGTAGTGCGGACAGGGACTACAATGAGCAGTTCTTC. Translating gives CASSADRDYNEQFF.

This clonotype was recorded a few times. The J gene is TRBJ1-6, the V gene TRBV6-5; no clear D. In germline, CDR1 is MNHEY, CDR2 SVGAGI. V was trimmed by 2 bases and J by 8 bases, leaving 13 bases between them. The CDR3 is 15 amino acids. The DNA for the CDR3 is TGTGCCAGCAGTTACCAAATCCCCGGGGATTCACCCCTCCACTTT. Protein: CASSYQIPGDSPLHF.

This chain connects TRBV6-2 or TRBV6-3 to TRBJ1-2; TRBD1 might be the D (5 bases). V gave up 7 bases and J gave up 2 bases, with 20 bases separating them. The CDR3 totals 16 residues. Germline CDR1 and CDR2: MNHEY and SVGEGT. CDR3 coding DNA: TGTGCCAGCAACACCCGCCCGGGGCAGTTGAACTATGGCTACACCTTC. Its translation: CASNTRPGQLNYGYTF.

This clonotype has at least ten counts. The rearrangement links TRBV7-9 to TRBJ2-1; possible D gene TRBD2, 6 bases. Germline values: CDR1 SEHNR, CDR2 FQNEAQ (reference sequence). V dropped 4 bases and J dropped 3 bases, with 13 bases sitting between them. The CDR3 contains 15 residues. The CDR3 nucleotides read TGTGCCAGCAGCTCGGGGGTACTCCACTACAATGAGCAGTTCTTC. This sequence encodes CASSSGVLHYNEQFF.

This clonotype was recorded at least ten times. The rearrangement joins TRBV12-3 or TRBV12-4 to TRBJ2-1; TRBD2 agrees at 8 bases. The V gene end was trimmed by 7 bases and the J gene end by 10 bases; junction bases not matched to a gene: 12. The CDR3 has 14 residues. CDR3 in DNA: TGTGCCAGCACCCCTTTCGGGGGGGCCAGCGAGCAGTTCTTC. Protein sequence: CASTPFGGASEQFF.

On this clonotype itself: This may be a read error, as it is one base from a much larger clone. The chain is built from TRBV2 and TRBJ1-5, with 8 bases matching TRBD1. CDR3 length: 13 residues. Germline V CDR1 and CDR2: SNHLY, FYNNEI. V lost 3 bases, J lost 5 bases, and 0 bases stayed unmatched. CDR3 nucleotide sequence: TGTGCCAGCAGTGACAGGGGGCATCAGCCCCAGCATTTT. Its protein is CASSDRGHQPQHF.

At least ten counts were recorded for this clonotype. The chain employs TRBV20-1 and TRBJ2-6, with D unresolved. The V gene lost 3 bases and the J gene lost 0 bases, with 9 bases spanning the gap. The germline V gene has CDR1 DFQATT and CDR2 SNEGSKA (reference sequence). This CDR3 has 15 amino acids. The CDR3 protein is CSASDVSSGANVLTF. In DNA, the CDR3 is TGCAGTGCTAGTGACGTATCCTCTGGGGCCAACGTCCTGACTTTC.

This clonotype occurred many times. The V and J genes are TRBV27 and TRBJ1-6; possible D gene TRBD1, 5 bases. This CDR3 has 15 amino acids. In germline, CDR1 is MNHEY, CDR2 SMNVEV (reference sequence). V was clipped by 7 bases and J by 7 bases, with 17 bases between them. The CDR3 DNA reads TGTGCCAGCACCCGGGGTTGGGGCGTAAATTCACCCCTCCACTTT. Protein product: CASTRGWGVNSPLHF.

This clonotype was counted at least ten times. This rearrangement joins TRBV18 to TRBJ1-2; D is unresolved. CDR3 length equals 14 residues. V was pared by 6 bases and J by 5 bases, with 16 bases between. Germline CDR1 is KGHSH and CDR2 is LQKENI. CDR3 region: CASSPAGRGYGYTF. The CDR3 region has the DNA TGTGCCAGCTCCCCCGCGGGGAGAGGGTATGGCTACACCTTC.

This clonotype appeared a single time. The genes are TRBV6-5 and TRBJ1-1; no clear D gene. CDR3 length: 15 amino acids. V was cut by 0 bases and J by 0 bases, with 8 bases left in between. CDR1 and CDR2 (germline): MNHEY, SVGAGI. Here the CDR3 DNA reads TGTGCCAGCAGTTACTCTGGGAATCTGAACACTGAAGCTTTCTTT. The encoded protein is CASSYSGNLNTEAFF.

This clonotype came up many times. This chain uses TRBV5-1 with TRBJ2-7; perhaps TRBD2 as D (5 bases). Germline CDR1 is SGHRS and CDR2 is YFSETQ. Deletions cut 3 bases from V and 7 bases from J, with 14 bases between. The CDR3 runs to 13 residues. CDR3 DNA sequence: TGCGCCAGCAGCTACGGTAGCGACAAGGAGCAGTACTTC. Protein sequence: CASSYGSDKEQYF.

Ten or more counts support this clonotype. The chain has TRBV28 and TRBJ1-6, with TRBD1 identical over 7 bases. The CDR3 is 15 amino acids. V shed 6 bases and J 5 bases; nucleotides not matched to a gene: 7. Germline V lookup: CDR1 MDHEN, CDR2 SYDVKM. In nucleotides, the CDR3 is TGTGCCAGCAGCTCAGGGCAGGGGGATAATTCACCCCTCCACTTT. Translated: CASSSGQGDNSPLHF.

The table lists this clonotype with a few counts. This rearrangement joins TRBV2 to TRBJ2-2; perhaps D is TRBD1 or TRBD2 (5 bases each). Germline loops: CDR1 SNHLY, CDR2 FYNNEI. The V and J ends lost 10 bases and 8 bases respectively, with 14 bases between them. The length of the CDR3 is 12 residues. CDR3 amino acids: CATGTQWGELFF. CDR3 DNA sequence: TGTGCCACCGGGACCCAGTGGGGGGAGCTGTTTTTT.

This clonotype was seen ten or more times. The V gene is TRBV6-1, the J gene TRBJ1-6; tentative D call: TRBD1 (5 bases). Germline-derived CDR1 and CDR2 are MNHNS and SASEGT. The CDR3 covers 15 residues. V was clipped by 6 bases and J by 5 bases, with 14 bases between them. The DNA for the CDR3 is TGTGCCAGCAGATCGTTGGGCAGGGATAATTCACCCCTCCACTTT. This translates into CASRSLGRDNSPLHF.

This clonotype has ten or more counts. This chain joins TRBV4-2 and TRBJ2-5; 8 bases line up with TRBD2. Germline lookup yields CDR1 LGHNA and CDR2 YNFKEQ. CDR3 length: 16 residues. V lost 0 bases, J lost 7 bases, and 10 bases stayed unmatched. CDR3 residues: CASSQDDTSGSGTQYF. In nucleotides, the CDR3 is TGTGCCAGCAGCCAAGATGATACTAGCGGCTCTGGGACCCAGTACTTC.

The V gene is TRBV20-1, the J gene TRBJ1-1, with D perhaps matching TRBD1 (6 bases). Trimming pared 1 base from V and 2 bases from J, leaving 14 bases between. Germline CDR1 DFQATT, CDR2 SNEGSKA (reference sequence). CDR3 length: 15 residues. In DNA form, the CDR3 reads TGCAGTGCTAGAGCCCATACAGGGCTAAACACTGAAGCTTTCTTT. Protein sequence: CSARAHTGLNTEAFF.

There are many counts of this clonotype. The genes are TRBV28 and TRBJ1-4; no reliable D call. The V and J ends lost 4 bases and 2 bases respectively, with 11 bases between them. Germline V gene data show CDR1 as MDHEN and CDR2 as SYDVKM. The CDR3 covers 15 residues. CDR3 DNA: TGTGCCAGCAGTTCTCCGGGGAGTACTAATGAAAAACTGTTTTTT. Protein sequence: CASSSPGSTNEKLFF.

This clonotype was seen only a few times. The chain recombines TRBV7-2 with TRBJ2-1; D remains unclear. CDR3 size: 16 residues. V lost 6 bases and J lost 0, with 15 bases in between. CDR1 SGHTA and CDR2 FQGNSA come from the germline V gene. The CDR3 sequence is CASSPDGPSSYNEQFF. The CDR3 DNA reads TGTGCCAGCAGTCCTGACGGGCCAAGCTCCTACAATGAGCAGTTCTTC. The full variable domain, with the rest looked up from reference TRBV7-2 and TRBJ2-1, is GAGVSQSPSNKVTEKGKDVELRCDPISGHTALYWYRQSLGQGLEFLIYFQGNSAPDKSGLPSDRFSAERTGGSVSTLTIQRTQQEDSAVYLCASSPDGPSSYNEQFFGPGTRLTVL.

The chain links TRBV29-1 to TRBJ2-7; a weak D match, TRBD1 (6 bases). Trimming removed 0 bases at V and 7 bases at J, with 13 bases between. Germline lookup yields CDR1 SQVTM and CDR2 ANQGSEA. The CDR3 extends over 13 amino acids. CDR3 in DNA: TGCAGCGTTGAAGAGGGACACCTGATGGAGCAGTACTTC. Translating gives CSVEEGHLMEQYF.

This clonotype came up many times. The chain uses TRBV7-8 and TRBJ2-7, with 11 bases lining up with TRBD2. Germline CDR1 and CDR2: SGHVS and FQNEAQ. The CDR3 is 16 residues long. V shed 0 bases and J 7 bases; nucleotides not matched to a gene: 8. CDR3 protein: CASSLAILAGVGEQYF. CDR3 in DNA: TGTGCCAGCAGCTTAGCTATACTAGCGGGGGTGGGAGAGCAGTACTTC.

In its sample, this clonotype was seen many times. This rearrangement joins TRBV12-3 or TRBV12-4 to TRBJ2-5; 9 bases are a match to TRBD1. This CDR3 is built from 15 residues. V trimming: 6 bases; J trimming: 4 bases; junction bases outside the gene matches: 9. The CDR3 bases are TGTGCCAGCAGAGACGGACAGGGGTTTTCAGAGACCCAGTACTTC. This encodes CASRDGQGFSETQYF.

This clonotype was recorded many times. The CDR3 bases are TGTGCCAGCAGTTTGAGACAGGGGTCTAGCAATCAGCCCCAGCATTTT. Amino acid sequence: CASSLRQGSSNQPQHF. The rearrangement joins TRBV12-3 or TRBV12-4 to TRBJ1-5, with TRBD1 matching 8 bases. The length of the CDR3 is 16 residues. V trimming: 3 bases; J trimming: 0 bases; junction bases outside the gene matches: 4.

This clonotype was detected many times. The chain joins TRBV20-1 to TRBJ1-1; 8 bases align to TRBD1. V trimming: 0 bases; J trimming: 6 bases; junction bases outside the gene matches: 6. Germline V gives CDR1 DFQATT, CDR2 SNEGSKA (reference sequence). This CDR3 contains 14 residues. As DNA, the CDR3 is TGCAGTGCTAGAGAAGGGCAGGGGGCCTCTGAAGCTTTCTTT. It is translated as CSAREGQGASEAFF.

V usage is TRBV6-5 and J usage is TRBJ2-7, with D perhaps matching TRBD2 (6 bases). Per germline, CDR1 MNHEY and CDR2 SVGAGI. V lost 4 bases and J 4 bases, leaving 14 bases between the germline ends. The CDR3 contains 14 residues. The CDR3, as DNA: TGTGCCAGCAGTTCCTCGAGGAGGGGATACGAGCAGTACTTC. Translated: CASSSSRRGYEQYF.

This clonotype was counted many times. V usage is TRBV20-1 and J usage is TRBJ1-1; no reliable D call. This CDR3 has 16 amino acids. Trimming cost V 3 bases and J 3 bases, with 20 bases left between them. Germline V lookup: CDR1 DFQATT, CDR2 SNEGSKA (reference sequence). The CDR3 nucleotides read TGCAGTGCTAGCCCCCCTCTTTGGATTTTGGACACTGAAGCTTTCTTT. Translated, it gives CSASPPLWILDTEAFF.

The chain couples TRBV28 to TRBJ1-6, with a weak D call TRBD1 (5 bases). CDR1 and CDR2 from the germline V gene are MDHEN and SYDVKM. The CDR3 is 13 amino acids. Trimming removed 8 bases from V and 7 bases from J, with 12 bases in between. The CDR3 loop reads CASVGTSNSPLHF. The CDR3 DNA sequence: TGTGCCAGCGTGGGGACCTCGAATTCACCCCTCCACTTT. Full variable domain (rest looked up from reference TRBV28 and TRBJ1-6): DVKVTQSSRYLVKRTGEKVFLECVQDMDHENMFWYRQDPGLGLRLIYFSYDVKMKEKGDIPEGYSVSREKKERFSLILESASTNQTSMYLCASVGTSNSPLHFGNGTRLTVT.